This TCR delta chain was sequenced for a study of DNA immune sequencing with unique molecular identifiers. Study at large: Buffy-coat γδ T cells, enriched immunomagnetically, supplied the sequenced genomic DNA. Fluorescence-activated cell sorting enriched γδ T cells from PBMC. Sequencing input was approximately 93 ng for enriched and about 900 ng for non-enriched PBMC DNA.

Primers for all 8 TRDV and 4 TRDJ genes amplified genomic DNA in 32-plex. The library had 12-nucleotide UMIs introduced over around 3 barcoding cycles, then a second adapter PCR. TCRdb re-called the multiplex PCR reads through CATT. The top ten hold under 65% of the sample, which has 2,500 to 3,000 delta-chain clones, 8.4% seen once. This CDR3 comprises 20 residues. Per the germline V gene, CDR1 is GEAIGNYY and CDR2 is EKD. V dropped 0 bases and J dropped 0; count of bases not matched to a gene: 12. Study-level points and caveats: TRDV2 paired with TRDJ1 was the most common TRD rearrangement among healthy donor clonotypes.

Turning to this clone: Its antigen is unknown. A far larger clone is one nucleotide away, so this likely arose from a read error. This sample includes further DNA sequences coding for the same CDR3.

V is TRDV2 and J is TRDJ1, with TRDD3 matching 13 bases. The clonotype was recovered from a human donor in good health. Material: gamma-delta T cells enriched from blood buffy coat, or unenriched PBMCs (not recorded which). In DNA, the CDR3 is TGTGCCTGTGACACCGTCGCTACTGGGGGATACGGAGGTTACACCGATAAACTCATCTTT. Translation gives CACDTVATGGYGGYTDKLIF.